The 30 T cell receptor beta chains listed next were all sequenced from one sample in a study of early T cells in non-severe SARS-CoV-2 infection. TCRdb processed the 5' RACE reads anew with MiXCR; each CDR3 protein has one entry. The data contain just under 65,000 distinct CDR3 sequences, roughly 9% of them seen just once; the ten biggest clones take up around an eighth. Specimen: whole blood, collected at baseline. Source of these receptors: an adult who was a healthcare worker with PCR-confirmed SARS-CoV-2 infection or an uninfected control (not recorded which).

This clonotype was observed at least ten times. The rearrangement links TRBV12-3 or TRBV12-4 to TRBJ2-6; D uncertain. There are 13 residues in the CDR3. V dropped 8 bases and J dropped 1 base, with 6 bases sitting between them. DNA for the CDR3: TGTGCCAGCGGCCCTTCTGGGGCCAACGTCCTGACTTTC. It encodes CASGPSGANVLTF.

This clonotype was seen only a few times. The V call is TRBV3-1, the J call TRBJ2-3; 9 bases line up with TRBD2. V trimming: 4 bases; J trimming: 6 bases; junction bases outside the gene matches: 5. CDR3 length: 14 amino acids. Germline CDR1 reads LGHDT; CDR2 reads YNNKEL (reference sequence). The DNA of the CDR3 is TGTGCCAGCAGCCTAGCGGGAGTTTCGGATACGCAGTATTTT. The encoded protein is CASSLAGVSDTQYF.

In its sample, this clonotype was seen many times. This rearrangement joins TRBV7-2 to TRBJ2-1; 7 bases are shared with TRBD2. J gave up 15 bases and V 3 bases, and 14 bases lay outside the gene matches. From germline, CDR1 is SGHTA and CDR2 FQGNSA. The CDR3 sequence is 14 residues long. The CDR3 reads CASSFVSAGSVGFF. CDR3 DNA sequence: TGTGCCAGCAGCTTCGTGTCAGCGGGGTCCGTTGGGTTCTTC.

This clonotype appeared many times. This rearrangement joins TRBV6-5 to TRBJ1-6; no clear D. CDR3 size: 12 residues. The V gene's germline CDR1 is MNHEY and CDR2 SVGAGI. The V gene lost 9 bases and the J gene lost 10 bases, with 13 bases spanning the gap. The CDR3 DNA reads as TGTGCCAGTTCCCCCGGTTCATCACCCCTCCACTTT. Translation: CASSPGSSPLHF.

This clonotype appeared a few times. This sequence joins TRBV24-1 and TRBJ2-1, with 7 bases identical to TRBD2. Per the germline V gene, CDR1 is KGHDR and CDR2 is SFDVKD. V was clipped by 4 bases and J by 6 bases; unmatched bases: 5. CDR3 length equals 14 residues. The CDR3 nucleotides read TGTGCCACCAGTGAAGCGGGAACGATCAATGAGCAGTTCTTC. It translates to CATSEAGTINEQFF.

This clonotype was recorded many times. The chain is built from TRBV7-3 and TRBJ2-2; the D is unclear. Trimming took 5 bases from V and 5 from J, leaving 9 bases between them. The CDR3 is 13 residues long. Germline V lookup: CDR1 SGHTA, CDR2 FQGTGA. CDR3: CASSLGPTGELFF. CDR3 DNA sequence: TGTGCCAGCAGCCTCGGCCCGACCGGGGAGCTGTTTTTT.

This clonotype appeared a few times. J is TRBJ1-2 and V is TRBV12-3 or TRBV12-4; D possibly corresponds to TRBD1 (5 bases). The CDR3 length is 12 residues. The germline V and J ends were trimmed by 4 bases and 8 bases, with 11 bases remaining between them. CDR3 region: CASSYGALGYTF. Here the CDR3 DNA reads TGTGCCAGCAGTTATGGGGCCCTGGGCTACACCTTC.

The genes are TRBV20-1 and TRBJ1-1; D call uncertain. Germline V gene lookup returns CDR1 DFQATT and CDR2 SNEGSKA (reference sequence). The CDR3 is made up of 12 amino acids. V was cut by 6 bases and J by 1 base, with 9 bases left in between. For the CDR3, the DNA is TGCAGTGCGGGATCACCGAACACTGAAGCTTTCTTT. It codes for CSAGSPNTEAFF.

The chain combines TRBV11-2 with TRBJ2-3; D gene ambiguous. V lost 6 bases and J lost 1, with 14 bases in between. CDR1 and CDR2 from the germline V gene are SGHAT and FQNNGV. CDR3 length: 15 amino acids. CDR3 sequence: CASSSGPPGTDTQYF. The CDR3 DNA reads as TGTGCCAGCAGTTCCGGGCCCCCGGGCACAGATACGCAGTATTTT. Full variable domain (remainder filled in from reference TRBV11-2 and TRBJ2-3): EAGVAQSPRYKIIEKRQSVAFWCNPISGHATLYWYQQILGQGPKLLIQFQNNGVVDDSQLPKDRFSAERLKGVDSTLKIQPAKLEDSAVYLCASSSGPPGTDTQYFGPGTRLTVL.

This clonotype appeared a few times. The rearrangement joins TRBV3-1 to TRBJ2-7; tentative D call: TRBD2 (5 bases). The ends were cut back, 3 bases at V and 2 bases at J, with 14 bases in the middle. The CDR3 runs to 15 residues. Germline V gene sequence: CDR1 LGHDT, CDR2 YNNKEL (reference sequence). CDR3: CASSQEASGAYEQYF. The DNA of the CDR3 is TGTGCCAGCAGCCAGGAGGCATCAGGAGCCTACGAGCAGTACTTC.

The genes are TRBV7-8 and TRBJ1-2, with a weak D call TRBD1 (6 bases). This CDR3 has 14 residues. Germline CDR1 SGHVS, CDR2 FQNEAQ. V was clipped by 3 bases and J by 2 bases, with 10 bases between them. The chain's CDR3 is CASSLGGLNYGYTF. The CDR3 DNA reads as TGTGCCAGCAGCTTGGGGGGGCTGAACTATGGCTACACCTTC. The variable domain in full, with the rest retrieved from reference TRBV7-8 and TRBJ1-2, is GAGVSQSPRYKVAKRGQDVALRCDPISGHVSLFWYQQALGQGPEFLTYFQNEAQLDKSGLPSDRFFAERPEGSVSTLKIQRTQQEDSAVYLCASSLGGLNYGYTFGSGTRLTVV.

This clonotype was counted many times. The chain links TRBV5-1 to TRBJ2-6; D is undetermined. The CDR3 runs to 15 residues. CDR1 is SGHRS and CDR2 is YFSETQ in the germline V gene. Trimming pared 2 bases from V and 0 bases from J, leaving 6 bases between. The CDR3 here is CASSFSNSGANVLTF. The CDR3 coding sequence is TGCGCCAGCAGCTTTTCAAACTCTGGGGCCAACGTCCTGACTTTC.

A few counts support this clonotype. The junction and the germline gene differ at one end; a read error may be behind it. This rearrangement joins TRBV11-2 to TRBJ1-3, with 8 bases matching TRBD1. Germline CDR1 is SGHAT and CDR2 is FQNNGV. The CDR3 has 18 amino acids. DNA of the CDR3: TGTGCCAGCAGCGTAGAGTGGTCAGGGGGCGCTCTTGGAAACACCATATATTTT. This codes for CASSVEWSGGALGNTIYF.

This clonotype appeared a few times. This chain uses TRBV7-9 with TRBJ2-5; D might be TRBD2 (6 bases). This CDR3 is built from 15 residues. With 3 bases removed from V and 5 bases from J, the gap between germline ends came to 16 bases. The germline CDR1 and CDR2 sequences are SEHNR and FQNEAQ (reference sequence). The CDR3 spells CASSFNIRAGETQYF. CDR3 bases: TGTGCCAGCAGCTTTAATATCAGGGCGGGGGAGACCCAGTACTTC.

This clonotype appeared many times. The chain employs TRBV6-2 or TRBV6-3 and TRBJ2-2, with D unclear. The CDR3 loop spans 12 amino acids. Trimming stripped 0 bases from V and 8 bases from J, with 4 bases between. CDR1 MNHEY and CDR2 SVGEGT come from the germline V gene. The CDR3 DNA reads as TGTGCCAGCAGTTACTCGCAAGGGGAGCTGTTTTTT. This encodes CASSYSQGELFF.

This clonotype was detected ten times or more. The rearrangement links TRBV7-9 to TRBJ2-1; tentatively, D is TRBD2 (5 bases). The CDR3 is 13 amino acids. Germline CDR1 reads SEHNR; CDR2 reads FQNEAQ (reference sequence). V lost 6 bases and J 5 bases, leaving 11 bases between the germline ends. The chain's CDR3 is CASSEGANNEQFF. DNA of the CDR3: TGTGCCAGCAGTGAGGGAGCGAACAATGAGCAGTTCTTC. Variable domain in full (rest from reference TRBV7-9 and TRBJ2-1): DTGVSQNPRHKITKRGQNVTFRCDPISEHNRLYWYRQTLGQGPEFLTYFQNEAQLEKSRLLSDRFSAERPKGSFSTLEIQRTEQGDSAMYLCASSEGANNEQFFGPGTRLTVL.

This sequence joins TRBV4-3 and TRBJ2-1; TRBD2 agrees at 11 bases. The CDR3 sequence is 18 residues long. The germline V gene encodes CDR1 LGHNA and CDR2 YSLEER. The trim removed 0 bases at V and 3 bases at J, leaving 7 bases unmatched. The CDR3 DNA follows: TGCGCCAGCAGCCAAGATTGGCCCACTAGCGGGAGCTACAATGAGCAGTTCTTC. As protein: CASSQDWPTSGSYNEQFF.

J is TRBJ2-2 and V is TRBV6-5; possibly TRBD2 for D (6 bases). CDR3 length equals 13 residues. The germline V gene encodes CDR1 MNHEY and CDR2 SVGAGI. Trimming left V 4 bases short and J 7 bases short, with 10 bases between. This CDR3 is CASSLGEVGELFF. CDR3 nucleotides: TGTGCCAGCAGTTTGGGGGAGGTCGGGGAGCTGTTTTTT.

V gene TRBV4-3 combines with J gene TRBJ2-7; TRBD2 matches at 9 bases. Germline CDR1 is LGHNA and CDR2 is YSLEER. This CDR3 has 15 residues. The ends lost 1 base at V and 2 bases at J; junction bases unmatched: 3. CDR3: CASSQVAGAPYEQYF. The CDR3 DNA is TGCGCCAGCAGCCAAGTAGCGGGAGCACCCTACGAGCAGTACTTC.

This clonotype was recorded many times. The V and J genes are TRBV6-1 and TRBJ2-7; 9 bases map to TRBD2. The CDR3 has 15 residues. Germline V gives CDR1 MNHNS, CDR2 SASEGT. V lost 3 bases and J lost 2; bases outside the gene matches: 5. The CDR3 nucleotides read TGTGCCAGCAGTGACCCGGGACTAGCCACCTACGAGCAGTACTTC. Its protein is CASSDPGLATYEQYF.

Many counts were recorded for this clonotype. This chain joins TRBV6-2 or TRBV6-3 and TRBJ1-5, with 7 bases fitting TRBD1. J gave up 4 bases and V 5 bases, and 5 bases lay outside the gene matches. This CDR3 is built from 14 residues. Germline CDR1 MNHEY, CDR2 SVGEGT. Here the CDR3 reads CASSRQGQNQPQHF. The CDR3 DNA follows: TGTGCCAGCAGTAGACAGGGACAGAATCAGCCCCAGCATTTT.

V gene TRBV7-3 combines with J gene TRBJ2-1; tentatively, D is TRBD1 or TRBD2 (5 bases each). The last part of the DNA fits TRBJ2-7 better; the J call may be wrong. The CDR3 is 17 residues long. Germline assignment: CDR1 SGHTA and CDR2 FQGTGA. The CDR3 sequence is CASSPGQGRADYNEQYF. The CDR3 DNA reads as TGTGCCAGCAGCCCCGGGCAGGGCAGGGCAGACTACAATGAGCAGTACTTC.

This clonotype was seen a few times. The genes are TRBV6-1 and TRBJ1-1; maybe TRBD1 (5 bases). Per germline, CDR1 MNHNS and CDR2 SASEGT. The CDR3 extends over 16 amino acids. Trimming removed 3 bases at V and 5 bases at J, with 19 bases between. CDR3 bases: TGTGCCAGCAGTGAGAATGACAGTTTTTTGGGAACTGAAGCTTTCTTT. Translation: CASSENDSFLGTEAFF.

There are many counts of this clonotype. V and J are TRBV5-1 and TRBJ1-6; D unresolved. The germline gives CDR1 SGHRS, CDR2 YFSETQ. CDR3 length: 15 residues. V lost 4 bases and J lost 6, with 14 bases in between. The CDR3 here is CASSPITDSNSPLHF. The DNA for the CDR3 is TGCGCCAGCAGCCCGATTACAGATTCTAATTCACCCCTCCACTTT. The whole variable domain, filled in from reference TRBV5-1 and TRBJ1-6, reads KAGVTQTPRYLIKTRGQQVTLSCSPISGHRSVSWYQQTPGQGLQFLFEYFSETQRNKGNFPGRFSGRQFSNSRSEMNVSTLELGDSALYLCASSPITDSNSPLHFGNGTRLTVT.

The sample holds a few counts of this clonotype. The chain combines TRBV5-1 with TRBJ2-7; a possible D gene is TRBD1 (6 bases). Germline V gene lookup returns CDR1 SGHRS and CDR2 YFSETQ. V gave up 1 base and J gave up 7 bases, with 12 bases separating them. There are 13 residues in the CDR3. The CDR3 spells CASSLTGKLEQYF. In DNA form, the CDR3 reads TGCGCCAGCAGCTTGACAGGGAAACTTGAGCAGTACTTC.

This clonotype was detected only a few times. The genes are TRBV20-1 and TRBJ2-7; D is perhaps TRBD2 (6 bases). Trimming removed 2 bases from V and 2 bases from J, with 22 bases in between. Germline V gene data show CDR1 as DFQATT and CDR2 as SNEGSKA (reference sequence). This CDR3 has 17 amino acids. CDR3: CSARPESGSDKTYEQYF. CDR3 coding DNA: TGCAGTGCTAGACCTGAAAGCGGGTCAGATAAAACCTACGAGCAGTACTTC.

The chain uses TRBV7-8 and TRBJ2-7, with 11 bases lining up with TRBD2. The CDR3 totals 15 residues. V lost 4 bases to trimming and J lost 3 bases; unmatched junction nucleotides: 5. From germline, CDR1 is SGHVS and CDR2 FQNEAQ. The CDR3 DNA is TGTGCCAGCAGCTCGACGACTAGCGGGAACTACGAGCAGTACTTC. Translating it yields CASSSTTSGNYEQYF.

This clonotype has ten or more counts. The V gene is TRBV4-1, the J gene TRBJ2-3; 7 nucleotides line up with TRBD2. The V gene's germline CDR1 is MGHRA and CDR2 YSYEKL. The CDR3 totals 17 residues. The V gene end was trimmed by 8 bases and the J gene end by 1 base; junction bases not matched to a gene: 15. CDR3 amino acids: CASGRGKIGKGTDTQYF. CDR3 coding DNA: TGCGCCAGCGGGCGGGGGAAAATTGGTAAAGGCACAGATACGCAGTATTTT.

This clonotype was detected only a few times. This chain uses TRBV6-1 with TRBJ1-1, with TRBD1 identical over 8 bases. Unmatched junction bases numbered 6, after V lost 0 bases and J lost 12 bases. The CDR3 has 13 residues. Germline CDR1 MNHNS, CDR2 SASEGT. In nucleotides, the CDR3 is TGTGCCAGCAGTGAAGCGGGGGACAGGATTCCTTTCTTT. Its translation: CASSEAGDRIPFF.

The chain is built from TRBV9 and TRBJ1-1, with TRBD1 identical over 9 bases. V shed 0 bases and J 1 base; nucleotides not matched to a gene: 4. The length of the CDR3 is 16 residues. The germline V gene encodes CDR1 SGDLS and CDR2 YYNGEE. The CDR3 coding sequence is TGTGCCAGCAGCGTAGGGGACAGGGCGTCGAACACTGAAGCTTTCTTT. Encoded protein: CASSVGDRASNTEAFF.